This is a list of T cell receptor beta chains from one sample in a study of response to subunit inactivated influenza vaccine. TCRdb processed the RT-PCR reads anew with MiXCR; each CDR3 protein has one entry. The sample has about 580,000 distinct CDR3 sequences, 14% seen once; the top ten hold 8.5% to 14%. Sequenced here: PBMCs from blood, sampled about 12 days after vaccination. These receptors were obtained from a man aged 50 to 59 who received an inactivated influenza vaccine. Both conserved end residues are part of each CDR3. A D gene is named only where the DNA matches it firmly. The listing skips clone size in some rows; elsewhere it reads once, few, many or a size class.

>.|TRBJ1-1|.|TRBV4-1
CASSRGYQGNTEAFF
TGCGCCAGCAGCCGAGGGTATCAGGGAAACACTGAAGCTTTCTTT
>.|TRBJ2-2|.|TRBV7-9
CASSRVDRNTGELFF
TGTGCCAGCAGTCGTGTGGACAGAAACACCGGGGAGCTGTTTTTT
>TRBD1|TRBJ1-2|.|TRBV5-1
CASSKAQGDLYGYTF
TGCGCCAGCAGCAAAGCTCAGGGGGATTTATATGGCTACACCTTC
>TRBD2|TRBJ2-3|few|TRBV6-1
CASTLNRRGGPTDTQYF
TGTGCCAGCACCCTGAACAGGCGGGGGGGCCCCACAGATACGCAGTATTTT
>TRBD2|TRBJ2-5|once|TRBV10-3
CAISESKVAGEETQYF
TGTGCCATCAGTGAGTCCAAGGTAGCGGGGGAAGAGACCCAGTACTTC
>.|TRBJ1-2|many|TRBV2
CASSEALQSGYTF
TGTGCCAGCAGTGAAGCGCTTCAATCTGGCTACACCTTC
>.|TRBJ2-5|.|TRBV7-9
CASSLRDGETQYF
TGTGCCAGCAGCTTACGGGACGGAGAGACCCAGTACTTC
>TRBD1|TRBJ1-3|few|TRBV2
CASSDGRGQSGNTIYF
TGTGCCAGCAGTGATGGCAGGGGGCAATCTGGAAACACCATATATTTT
>.|TRBJ1-5|many|TRBV6-5
CASSYGGSNQPQHF
TGTGCCAGCAGTTATGGTGGTAGCAATCAGCCCCAGCATTTT
>TRBD2|TRBJ2-5|few|TRBV10-3
CAISETSGRETQYF
TGTGCCATCAGCGAGACTAGCGGGAGAGAGACCCAGTACTTC
>.|TRBJ1-2|.|TRBV5-5
CASSLDTVNFGYTF
TGTGCCAGCAGCTTGGATACCGTAAACTTTGGCTACACCTTC
>TRBD1|TRBJ2-7|.|TRBV7-2
CASSGWGQGYEQYF
TGTGCCAGCAGCGGATGGGGACAGGGCTACGAGCAGTACTTC
>.|TRBJ1-5|many|TRBV15
CATSRVEVHQPQHF
TGTGCCACCAGCAGAGTGGAGGTACACCAGCCCCAGCATTTT
>.|TRBJ1-2|.|TRBV2
CAISARGVGYTF
TGTGCCATCTCGGCCAGGGGAGTTGGCTACACCTTC
>.|TRBJ1-1|.|TRBV3-1
CASSQEGGSTEAFF
TGTGCCAGCAGCCAAGAAGGAGGAAGCACTGAAGCTTTCTTT
>.|TRBJ2-2|.|TRBV12-3/TRBV12-4
CASSYDSPGELFF
TGTGCCAGCAGTTACGACAGTCCCGGGGAGCTGTTTTTT
>.|TRBJ2-1|.|TRBV12-3/TRBV12-4
CASTLSGNEQFF
TGTGCCAGCACTCTTAGCGGTAATGAGCAGTTCTTC
>TRBD1|TRBJ2-3|.|TRBV3-1
CASSQAGDRGTDTQYF
TGTGCCAGCAGCCAAGCCGGGGACAGGGGCACAGATACGCAGTATTTT
>.|TRBJ2-3|.|TRBV27
CASSLIWAPSTDTQYF
TGTGCCAGCAGTTTAATCTGGGCGCCTAGCACAGATACGCAGTATTTT
>TRBD2|TRBJ2-7|.|TRBV25-1
CASARAGAGEQYF
TGTGCCAGCGCTCGAGCGGGAGCGGGGGAGCAGTACTTC
>TRBD1|TRBJ2-7|few|TRBV11-2
CASRYNPGQTYEQYF
TGTGCCAGCAGGTATAATCCGGGACAGACCTACGAGCAGTACTTC
>.|TRBJ2-1|.|TRBV7-8
CASSPAVGRAEQFF
TGTGCCAGCAGCCCCGCGGTGGGTAGAGCTGAGCAGTTCTTC
>.|TRBJ2-1|.|TRBV20-1
CSATTLSSYNEQFF
TGCAGTGCCACGACCTTGAGCTCCTACAATGAGCAGTTCTTC
>TRBD2|TRBJ2-5|.|TRBV6-2/TRBV6-3
CASSSPTSGKAPQETQYF
TGTGCCAGCAGCTCCCCGACTAGCGGGAAAGCCCCCCAAGAGACCCAGTACTTC